Below, one T cell receptor (beta chain) is given with its context. Its antigen is unknown. CDR1 is SNHLY, CDR2 FYNNEI, per germline. The CDR3 loop spans 13 amino acids. Trimming pared 10 bases from V and 5 bases from J, leaving 15 bases between. This sample stems from a study of T cell repertoires in cytomegalovirus infection. Across the whole study: It was the public TCR beta signatures that indicated both CMV infection and matching HLA type.

Findings and caveats of the study: HLA-C-restricted TCR beta clonotypes specific for CMV led the ex vivo response. There were carriers of CMV plus the relevant HLA, and cumulative public TCR beta family frequency identified them.

TCRdb analysed the reads with MiXCR anew, one entry per CDR3 protein. The sample includes around 710,000 distinct CDR3 sequences, almost 30% of them seen just once. This TCR came from a human donor in good health (CMV status not recorded). Some clones in this sample may be carry-over from other donors' samples. The chain links TRBV2 to TRBJ2-1; D may be TRBD2 (7 bases). The starting material was cultured CD8+ T cells from PBMCs, obtained from culture after CMV antigen stimulation. Here the CDR3 DNA reads TGTGCCATCCGGGGGGACATTAACAATGAGCAGTTCTTC. Its translation is CAIRGDINNEQFF. Full variable domain (missing parts from reference TRBV2 and TRBJ2-1): EPEVTQTPSHQVTQMGQEVILRCVPISNHLYFYWYRQILGQKVEFLVSFYNNEISEKSEIFDDQFSVERPDGSNFTLKIRSTKLEDSAMYFCAIRGDINNEQFFGPGTRLTVL.